This T cell receptor (beta chain) was obtained from a study of kidney transplant recipient with SARS-CoV-2 infection. Trimming pared 5 bases from V and 3 bases from J, leaving 13 bases between. The CDR3 extends over 14 amino acids. From germline, CDR1 is LNHDA and CDR2 SQIVND (reference sequence). This clonotype was observed many times. One entry per CDR3 protein results from TCRdb running MiXCR on the reads. This table holds about 240,000 distinct CDR3 sequences, about 30% found once. The receptor comes from a male patient in his thirties who had COVID-19 and was a kidney transplant recipient. Some T cells may be provided by the graft donor. The sequenced sample was a blood sample, obtained at baseline and on roughly day 120 from a kidney transplant recipient. The genes are TRBV19 and TRBJ1-2, with D tentatively TRBD1 (6 bases). As DNA, the CDR3 is TGTGCCAGTAGTCCCTACAGGGACGACTATGGCTACACCTTC. This encodes CASSPYRDDYGYTF.